This T cell receptor beta chain was found in a study of vaccination effects on CD4 cells after COVID-19. The overall study: Antigen-specific CD4+ T cells were expanded with viral peptide pools in the ViraFEST assay before sequencing. Two convalescent patients gave samples 16 days and one week before vaccination. Subjects were given two BNT162b2 or mRNA-1273 vaccine doses.

This clone was seen only a few times. Its antigen remains unidentified. This CDR3 region has 14 residues. After removal of 0 bases from V and 7 bases from J, the junction contained 3 bases not matched to a gene. Germline-derived CDR1 and CDR2 are SGHNT and YYREEE (reference sequence). Isolating CD4+ T cells followed around nine days of culture. Assay: immunoSEQ multiplex PCR; the TCRdb copy retains only in-frame clones and omits some. The profile shows tens of thousands of clones, 75% to 80% of them singletons. The TCR comes from a human donor who had a prior SARS-CoV-2 infection. The chain couples TRBV5-4 to TRBJ2-2, with 7 bases lining up with TRBD2. The input for sequencing was CD4+ T cells from PBMCs cultured without peptide, taken before COVID-19 vaccination. DNA of the CDR3: TGTGCCAGCAGCTTGGCTAGCGGAGACGGGGAGCTGTTTTTT. This translates into CASSLASGDGELFF.